This TCR beta chain stems from a study of post-analysis software for immune sequencing data. TCR beta cDNA libraries had unique molecular identifiers. TCRdb re-analysed the PCR reads in MiXCR, keeping a single row per CDR3 protein. The sample includes around 260,000 distinct CDR3 sequences, 35% to 40% of them seen just once. The study's findings and limits: Same-batch preparations were strongly co-clustered by F measure. The study found TRBV5-6, TRBV5-1 and TRBV20-1 among five TRBV segments more frequent in patients than controls.

Germline V lookup: CDR1 LGHDT, CDR2 YNNKEL (reference sequence). This CDR3 comprises 14 residues. V was trimmed by 0 bases and J by 6 bases, leaving 9 bases between them. Many counts were recorded for this clonotype. Its antigen remains unknown. The genes are TRBV3-1 and TRBJ1-5, with a weak D call TRBD1 (5 bases). Sequenced material: blood. This TCR was sampled from a girl aged 5-17 years with multiple sclerosis. This CDR3 is CASSQDFRGQPQHF. CDR3 in DNA: TGTGCCAGCAGCCAAGATTTTAGGGGTCAGCCCCAGCATTTT.